The present TCR beta chain was sequenced within a study of monozygotic twins with inflammatory bowel disease. The authors used about 3.5 ug of total RNA per TCR library. Two rounds of nested PCR, of roughly 15 and 9 cycles, were run on TCRalpha and TCRbeta cDNA. TCRdb reworked the 5' RACE reads into one entry per CDR3 protein, no DNA. This sample's table reports more than 300,000 distinct CDR3 sequences. This CDR3 has 12 amino acids. Germline-derived CDR1 and CDR2 are SEHNR and FQNEAQ (reference sequence). Sample: blood. This rearrangement joins TRBV7-9 to TRBJ1-1. The receptor comes from a human donor with ulcerative colitis or Crohn's disease, or a healthy co-twin of an affected twin (not recorded which). CDR3: CASSLVGLEAFF.